This T cell receptor beta chain is from a study of shared clonotypes between healthy human individuals. Whole-study context: A couple of women and a few men aged 18 to 49 served as donors.

The CDR3 spans 15 residues. The V end lost 5 bases, the J end lost 4 bases, and 15 bases lay between the germline ends. Per the germline V gene, CDR1 is SGHTA and CDR2 is FQGNSA. TCRdb's table, derived via immunoSEQ multiplex PCR, lists solely in-frame clones and lacks some. The data contain approximately 400,000 clones, 90% to 98% of them singletons. The chain carries TRBV7-2 and TRBJ2-1; TRBD1 or TRBD2 may be the D gene (6 bases each). The sample consisted of memory CD8+ T cells sorted from blood. Subset reported: CD45RO+ cells pooled with CCR7-negative TemRA cells. This clonotype was sampled from a man aged 30 to 39 in good health. CDR3 sequence (DNA): TGTGCCAGCAGCACCAAGGGGGGTGATTACAATGAGCAGTTCTTC. This sequence encodes CASSTKGGDYNEQFF.